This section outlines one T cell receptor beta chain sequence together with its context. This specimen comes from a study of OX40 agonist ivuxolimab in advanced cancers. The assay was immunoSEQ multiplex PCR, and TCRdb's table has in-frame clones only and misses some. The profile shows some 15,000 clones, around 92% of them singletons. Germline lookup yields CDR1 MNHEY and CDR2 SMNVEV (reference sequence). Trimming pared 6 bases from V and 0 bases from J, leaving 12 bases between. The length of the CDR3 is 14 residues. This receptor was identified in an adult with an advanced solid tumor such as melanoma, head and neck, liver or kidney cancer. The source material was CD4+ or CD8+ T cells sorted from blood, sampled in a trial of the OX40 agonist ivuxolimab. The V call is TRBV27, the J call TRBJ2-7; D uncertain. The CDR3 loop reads CASSSPLVSYEQYF. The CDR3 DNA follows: TGTGCCAGCAGCTCTCCTCTCGTCTCCTACGAGCAGTACTTC.